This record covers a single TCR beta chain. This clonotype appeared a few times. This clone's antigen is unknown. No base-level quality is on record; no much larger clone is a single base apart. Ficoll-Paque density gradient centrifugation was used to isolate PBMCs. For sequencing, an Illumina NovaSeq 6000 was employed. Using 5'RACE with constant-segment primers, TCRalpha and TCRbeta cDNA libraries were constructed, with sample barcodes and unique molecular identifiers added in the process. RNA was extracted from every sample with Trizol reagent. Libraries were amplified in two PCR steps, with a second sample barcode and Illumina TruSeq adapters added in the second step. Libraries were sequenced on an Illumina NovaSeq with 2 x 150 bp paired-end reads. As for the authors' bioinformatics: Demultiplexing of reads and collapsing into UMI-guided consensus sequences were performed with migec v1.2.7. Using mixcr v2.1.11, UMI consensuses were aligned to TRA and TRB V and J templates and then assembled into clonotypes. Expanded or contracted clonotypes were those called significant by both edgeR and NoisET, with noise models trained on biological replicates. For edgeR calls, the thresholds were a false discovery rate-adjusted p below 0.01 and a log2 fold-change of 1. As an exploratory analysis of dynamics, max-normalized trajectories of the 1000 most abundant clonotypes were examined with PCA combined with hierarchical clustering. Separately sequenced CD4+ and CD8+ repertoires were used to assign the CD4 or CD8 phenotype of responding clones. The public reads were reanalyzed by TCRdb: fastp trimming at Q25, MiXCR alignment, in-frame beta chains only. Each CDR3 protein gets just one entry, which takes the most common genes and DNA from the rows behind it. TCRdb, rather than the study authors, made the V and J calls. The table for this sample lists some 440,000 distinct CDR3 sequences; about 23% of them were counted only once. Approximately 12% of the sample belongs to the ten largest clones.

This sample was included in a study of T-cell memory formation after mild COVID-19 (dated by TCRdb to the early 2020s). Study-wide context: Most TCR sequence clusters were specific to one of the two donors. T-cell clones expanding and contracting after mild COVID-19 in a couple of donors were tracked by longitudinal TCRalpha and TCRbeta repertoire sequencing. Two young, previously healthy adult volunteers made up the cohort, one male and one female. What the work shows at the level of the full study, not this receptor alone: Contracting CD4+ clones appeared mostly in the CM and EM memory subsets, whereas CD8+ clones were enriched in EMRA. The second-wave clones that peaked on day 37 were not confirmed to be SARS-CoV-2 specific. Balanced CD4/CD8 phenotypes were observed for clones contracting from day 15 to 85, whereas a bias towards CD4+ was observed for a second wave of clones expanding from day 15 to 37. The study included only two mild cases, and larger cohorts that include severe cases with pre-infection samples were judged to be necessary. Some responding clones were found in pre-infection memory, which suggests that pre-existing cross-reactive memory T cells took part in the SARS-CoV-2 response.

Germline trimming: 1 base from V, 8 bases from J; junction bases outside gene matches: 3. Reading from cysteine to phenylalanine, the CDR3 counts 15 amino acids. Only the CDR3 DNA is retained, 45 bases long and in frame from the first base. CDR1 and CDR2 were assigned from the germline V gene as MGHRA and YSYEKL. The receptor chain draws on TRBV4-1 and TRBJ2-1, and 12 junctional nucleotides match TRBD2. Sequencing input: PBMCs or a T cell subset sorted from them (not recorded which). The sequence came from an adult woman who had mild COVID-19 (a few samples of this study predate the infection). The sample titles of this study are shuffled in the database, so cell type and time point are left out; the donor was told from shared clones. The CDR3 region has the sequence CASSQALAGGDEQFF. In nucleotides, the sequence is TGCGCCAGCAGCCAAGCCCTAGCGGGGGGGGATGAGCAGTTCTTC.